This T cell receptor (beta chain) was obtained from a study of blood T cell repertoires in COVID-19. Profiled with immunoSEQ multiplex PCR; TCRdb holds only in-frame clones, not every one. The sample consists of around 160,000 clones, about four fifths of them appearing once. The CDR3 runs to 15 residues. The V gene's germline CDR1 is KGHSH and CDR2 LQKENI. Trimming left V 5 bases short and J 0 bases short, with 13 bases between. The sequenced sample consisted of peripheral blood. This TCR was recovered from a human donor with acute or convalescent COVID-19. The donor label of this sample is uncertain. V is TRBV18 and J is TRBJ1-2; D ambiguous. The CDR3 reads CASSFYQQPNYGYTF. DNA of the CDR3: TGTGCCAGCTCATTCTACCAACAGCCTAACTATGGCTACACCTTC.